Shown below are 27 T cell receptor beta chains from a single sample sequenced in a study of T cell responses to AZD1222 COVID-19 vaccine. Data came from immunoSEQ multiplex PCR; TCRdb stores just in-frame clones and leaves some out. The profile covers 150,000 to 160,000 clones, with around 85% appearing a single time and 5.5% to 8% taken by the ten largest. This material consisted of peripheral blood, taken after recovery from COVID-19. The receptors derive from an adult who had recovered from COVID-19.

In its sample, this clone was seen many times. The chain is built from TRBV7-2 and TRBJ2-3, with 7 bases fitting TRBD2. CDR1 is SGHTA and CDR2 is FQGNSA in the germline V gene. The ends lost 5 bases at V and 8 bases at J; junction bases unmatched: 4. The CDR3 runs 12 residues. CDR3 protein: CASSPLAATQYF. In nucleotides, the CDR3 is TGTGCCAGCAGCCCTCTAGCGGCTACGCAGTATTTT. The full variable domain, in which reference TRBV7-2 and TRBJ2-3 provide the parts outside the CDR3, is GAGVSQSPSNKVTEKGKDVELRCDPISGHTALYWYRQSLGQGLEFLIYFQGNSAPDKSGLPSDRFSAERTGGSVSTLTIQRTQQEDSAVYLCASSPLAATQYFGPGTRLTVL.

The chain carries TRBV6-5 and TRBJ2-2; D remains unclear. Trimming left V 6 bases short and J 3 bases short, with 14 bases between. CDR3 length: 15 residues. Germline V gene sequence: CDR1 MNHEY, CDR2 SVGAGI. CDR3 residues: CASSPPDTYTGELFF. The CDR3 DNA is TGTGCCAGCAGCCCCCCCGACACTTACACCGGGGAGCTGTTTTTT.

The CDR3 reads CASSPRAQGQGYEQYF. The DNA for the CDR3 is TGTGCCAGCAGCCCCCGGGCGCAGGGACAGGGCTACGAGCAGTACTTC. V usage is TRBV9 and J usage is TRBJ2-7; TRBD1 aligns across 9 bases. This CDR3 has 16 residues. Germline CDR1 is SGDLS and CDR2 is YYNGEE. V lost 4 bases to trimming and J lost 3 bases; unmatched junction nucleotides: 11.

The J gene is TRBJ2-5, the V gene TRBV3-1 (or the pseudogene TRBV3-2), with D possibly matching TRBD2 (6 bases). The germline V gene encodes CDR1 LGHDT and CDR2 YNNKEL (reference sequence). The V gene lost 3 bases and the J gene lost 4 bases, with 21 bases spanning the gap. There are 17 residues in the CDR3. CDR3 sequence: CASSHPTGEMDGETQYF. As DNA, the CDR3 is TGTGCCAGCAGCCACCCTACGGGGGAGATGGATGGAGAGACCCAGTACTTC.

CDR3 residues: CASSLLGQGFDEQYF. The CDR3 region has the DNA TGTGCCAGCAGCTTATTGGGACAGGGCTTCGACGAGCAGTACTTC. The rearrangement joins TRBV7-3 to TRBJ2-7; TRBD1 aligns across 9 bases. This CDR3 is 15 amino acids long. Germline V gene lookup returns CDR1 SGHTA and CDR2 FQGTGA. V lost 2 bases and J lost 5; bases outside the gene matches: 7.

This clone has a single count. This rearrangement joins TRBV5-1 to TRBJ1-4; possibly TRBD1 for D (6 bases). V was pared by 2 bases and J by 3 bases, with 17 bases between. The CDR3 totals 17 residues. In germline, CDR1 is SGHRS, CDR2 YFSETQ. The CDR3 bases are TGCGCCAGCAGCTTTGAGCCCAGGGGTGGAGCTAATGAAAAACTGTTTTTT. Its protein product is CASSFEPRGGANEKLFF.

The V call is TRBV5-1, the J call TRBJ2-5; 8 bases agree with TRBD1. J was trimmed by 5 bases and V by 4 bases; bases with no gene match: 7. The CDR3 is made up of 14 amino acids. Germline V CDR1 and CDR2: SGHRS, YFSETQ. DNA of the CDR3: TGCGCCAGCAGCAATCAGGGGGCCATGGAGACCCAGTACTTC. Translation gives CASSNQGAMETQYF. The entire variable domain, with the rest obtained from reference TRBV5-1 and TRBJ2-5, is as follows: KAGVTQTPRYLIKTRGQQVTLSCSPISGHRSVSWYQQTPGQGLQFLFEYFSETQRNKGNFPGRFSGRQFSNSRSEMNVSTLELGDSALYLCASSNQGAMETQYFGPGTRLLVL.

This clone has just one count. This CDR3 reads CASSPGQNNQPQHF. The CDR3 DNA reads TGCGCCAGCAGCCCGGGACAGAACAATCAGCCCCAGCATTTT. The chain has TRBV4-1 and TRBJ1-5; TRBD1 agrees at 7 bases. Trimming at V came to 4 bases and at J to 3 bases, leaving 3 bases not matched to a gene. The CDR3 has 14 residues. The germline V gene has CDR1 MGHRA and CDR2 YSYEKL.

The chain is built from TRBV5-6 and TRBJ1-2; 7 bases match TRBD1. Germline lookup yields CDR1 SGHDT and CDR2 YYEEEE. CDR3 size: 13 residues. Losses at the gene ends were 4 bases for V and 4 bases for J; bases not matched to a gene: 4. The CDR3 loop reads CASSGQALYGYTF. CDR3 sequence (DNA): TGTGCCAGCAGCGGACAGGCACTCTATGGCTACACCTTC.

The gene calls are TRBV7-9 and TRBJ1-1, with D perhaps matching TRBD1 (5 bases). The germline CDR1 and CDR2 sequences are SEHNR and FQNEAQ (reference sequence). The length of the CDR3 is 13 residues. The V end lost 4 bases, the J end lost 6 bases, and 12 bases lay between the germline ends. Here the CDR3 reads CASSSRQSSEAFF. The CDR3 region has the DNA TGTGCCAGCAGCTCCAGACAGTCGTCTGAAGCTTTCTTT.

The chain recombines TRBV19 with TRBJ1-1; unclear D gene. The CDR3 covers 17 residues. The V end was cut by 1 base, the J end by 2 bases, with 17 bases between. Per the germline V gene, CDR1 is LNHDA and CDR2 is SQIVND (reference sequence). CDR3 sequence: CASSIVGPRDGNTEAFF. CDR3 nucleotides: TGTGCCAGTAGTATAGTTGGGCCCCGTGATGGAAACACTGAAGCTTTCTTT.

This clone was counted only a few times. The rearrangement links TRBV7-9 to TRBJ2-1; TRBD2 aligns across 9 bases. Germline CDR1 and CDR2: SEHNR and FQNEAQ (reference sequence). Trimming took 5 bases from V and 7 from J; bases not matched to a gene: 15. There are 17 residues in the CDR3. CDR3 loop: CASSPSGREGPGNEQFF. The CDR3 DNA sequence: TGTGCCAGCAGCCCCAGCGGGCGGGAGGGCCCGGGGAATGAGCAGTTCTTC.

This clone appeared many times. The chain combines TRBV5-1 with TRBJ2-7; D tentatively reads TRBD1 or TRBD2 (6 bases each). V dropped 4 bases and J dropped 0 bases, with 17 bases sitting between them. Germline V CDR1 and CDR2: SGHRS, YFSETQ. The length of the CDR3 is 16 residues. CDR3 amino acids: CASSPGRGASSYEQYF. The CDR3 DNA reads TGCGCCAGCAGCCCGGGTAGGGGGGCCAGCTCCTACGAGCAGTACTTC.

This chain joins TRBV4-3 and TRBJ2-2, with no clear D. With 1 base removed from V and 0 bases from J, the gap between germline ends came to 9 bases. This CDR3 comprises 16 residues. Per the germline V gene, CDR1 is LGHNA and CDR2 is YSLEER. The CDR3 is CASSQVGVTNTGELFF. In DNA, the CDR3 is TGCGCCAGCAGCCAAGTAGGAGTAACGAACACCGGGGAGCTGTTTTTT.

The genes are TRBV6-2 or TRBV6-3 and TRBJ1-1, with D possibly matching TRBD1 (6 bases). Trimming pared 2 bases from V and 3 bases from J, leaving 16 bases between. This CDR3 has 16 residues. In germline, CDR1 is MNHEY, CDR2 SVGEGT. CDR3 sequence: CASSYGGRGGDTEAFF. The CDR3 DNA reads TGTGCCAGCAGTTACGGGGGGCGCGGAGGCGACACTGAAGCTTTCTTT.

V usage is TRBV24-1 and J usage is TRBJ2-5, with a weak D call TRBD1 (8 bases). Germline V gene data show CDR1 as KGHDR and CDR2 as SFDVKD. The CDR3 runs to 16 residues. Deletions cut 2 bases from V and 5 bases from J, with 17 bases between. CDR3 bases: TGTGCCACCAGTGATTCCAGACAGGGGAGGGGCGAGACCCAGTACTTC. Protein sequence: CATSDSRQGRGETQYF.

This clone was seen a few times. V gene TRBV6-7 combines with J gene TRBJ2-7; a weak D match, TRBD1 (5 bases). TRBV6-7 belongs to the ORF category, with a function that is uncertain. The CDR3 covers 17 residues. V was shortened by 7 bases and J by 0 bases, with 22 bases between the two germline ends. In DNA, the CDR3 is TGTGCCAGCACCCTTATCCTCAGACAGTGCCACTCCTACGAGCAGTACTTC. This translates into CASTLILRQCHSYEQYF.

The chain carries TRBV7-9 and TRBJ1-2, with D maybe TRBD1 (6 bases). Trimming cost V 2 bases and J 7 bases, with 14 bases left between them. In germline, CDR1 is SEHNR, CDR2 FQNEAQ (reference sequence). This CDR3 region has 14 residues. CDR3 region: CASSLTSGAGGYTF. CDR3 coding DNA: TGTGCCAGCAGCTTAACCTCAGGGGCTGGTGGCTACACCTTC.

CDR3 in DNA: TGTGCCAGCAGCTTAGACCCCGGCCCGGGACGGAGCCCCTACGAGCAGTACTTC. As protein: CASSLDPGPGRSPYEQYF. V gene TRBV7-2 combines with J gene TRBJ2-7, with D perhaps given as TRBD1 or TRBD2 (5 bases each). Germline values: CDR1 SGHTA, CDR2 FQGNSA. This CDR3 contains 18 residues. V lost 1 base and J 2 bases, leaving 21 bases between the germline ends.

The chain uses TRBV14 and TRBJ1-2; D gene unclear. V was shortened by 1 base and J by 8 bases, with 11 bases between the two germline ends. The CDR3 consists of 13 residues. Germline V gene data show CDR1 as SGHDN and CDR2 as FVKESK. Here the CDR3 reads CASSQVESSGYTF. In DNA, the CDR3 is TGTGCCAGCAGCCAAGTCGAATCATCAGGCTACACCTTC.

V is TRBV4-3 and J is TRBJ2-1; unclear D gene. Trimming took 0 bases from V and 8 from J, leaving 8 bases between them. This CDR3 has 13 residues. CDR1 and CDR2 from the germline V gene are LGHNA and YSLEER. The CDR3 here is CASSQDRFYEQFF. The CDR3 nucleotides read TGCGCCAGCAGCCAAGATCGGTTCTATGAGCAGTTCTTC.

This clone has only a few counts. The chain recombines TRBV6-6 with TRBJ2-7; no reliable D call. Looked up from germline, CDR1 is MNHNY and CDR2 is SVGAGI (reference sequence). This CDR3 comprises 14 residues. Trimming took off 2 bases at V and 0 bases at J, with 8 bases between the two ends. CDR3 sequence: CASSYGQSSYEQYF. The CDR3 DNA follows: TGTGCCAGCAGTTACGGGCAGAGCTCCTACGAGCAGTACTTC.

The count of this clone is one. This chain connects TRBV29-1 to TRBJ1-5; perhaps TRBD1 as D (6 bases). V was pared by 7 bases and J by 4 bases, with 17 bases between. CDR1 is SQVTM, CDR2 ANQGSEA, per germline. The length of the CDR3 is 14 residues. The CDR3, as DNA: TGCAGCGCGGCGGGGGGGGGCGGTAATCAGCCCCAGCATTTT. As protein: CSAAGGGGNQPQHF.

The chain carries TRBV28 and TRBJ2-5; TRBD1 aligns across 9 bases. CDR1 is MDHEN, CDR2 SYDVKM, per germline. V was clipped by 6 bases and J by 5 bases; unmatched bases: 10. The length of the CDR3 is 15 residues. The CDR3 DNA is TGTGCCAGCAGAGAGGACAGGGGTGCCGGGGAGACCCAGTACTTC. Protein: CASREDRGAGETQYF.

J is TRBJ2-3 and V is TRBV9; D unclear. Trimming removed 7 bases at V and 4 bases at J, with 7 bases between. The length of the CDR3 is 11 residues. Germline V gene data show CDR1 as SGDLS and CDR2 as YYNGEE. The CDR3, as DNA: TGTGCCAGCGGGCCCTCAGATACGCAGTATTTT. Translated: CASGPSDTQYF.

This chain connects TRBV4-3 to TRBJ2-2, with D possibly matching TRBD2 (6 bases). V was trimmed by 0 bases and J by 6 bases, leaving 17 bases between them. Germline assignment: CDR1 LGHNA and CDR2 YSLEER. CDR3 size: 17 residues. DNA of the CDR3: TGCGCCAGCAGCCAAGATATCCGAATATGGGGGGCCGGGGAGCTGTTTTTT. Encoded protein: CASSQDIRIWGAGELFF.

The count of this clone is one. The chain employs TRBV19 and TRBJ1-5, with a weak D call TRBD1 (6 bases). CDR1 LNHDA and CDR2 SQIVND come from the germline V gene (reference sequence). The CDR3 has 15 amino acids. V lost 0 bases and J lost 3, with 9 bases in between. DNA for the CDR3: TGTGCCAGTAGTATAGACCAGGGGCTCAATCAGCCCCAGCATTTT. Translated, it gives CASSIDQGLNQPQHF.